The T cell receptor beta chain described here comes from a study of T-cell reconstitution after alpha-beta-depleted transplantation in children. The TCRbeta library was prepared with unique molecular identifiers. One entry per CDR3 protein, called by TCRdb with MiXCR from the PCR reads. This sample has roughly 590,000 distinct CDR3 sequences, with approximately 16% found just once. Trimming cost V 0 bases and J 0 bases, with 12 bases left between them. The V gene's germline CDR1 is SQVTM and CDR2 ANQGSEA. The CDR3 loop spans 16 amino acids. The genes are TRBV29-1 and TRBJ2-1, with D unclear. The TCR was taken from a human donor who donated a stem cell graft to a child with acute myeloid leukemia. Sequencing used PBMCs from the stem cell graft donor, obtained from the stem cell graft. This CDR3 is CSVEDPTSNSYNEQFF. DNA of the CDR3: TGCAGCGTTGAAGATCCAACCTCAAACTCCTACAATGAGCAGTTCTTC.